Detailed here is one TCR beta chain. Its specificity is not known. Axillary draining lymph nodes of breast cancer patients supplied the node samples. The source of the sample is a study of breast tumors, draining lymph nodes, adjacent tissues. MiXCR, run by TCRdb on the multiplex PCR reads, gives a single entry per CDR3 protein. Among about 270,000 distinct CDR3 sequences listed, roughly 31% were seen once. Regarding the study as a whole: Findings are consistent with lymph node origin and intratumoral expansion of most tumor T cells. Tumor T cell lymph node origin was a supported hypothesis, not proven. Tumors had less TCR diversity than lymph nodes, more than nontumor tissue. Compared with basal-like, luminal-like tumors shared significantly more repertoire with nontumor tissue.

This receptor was obtained from a female donor with breast cancer. Some clones in this sample may be carry-over from other donors' samples. Material for sequencing was axillary lymph node tissue.

The CDR3: CSARGGSRAELFF. For the CDR3, the DNA is TGCAGTGCTCGGGGGGGTAGTCGGGCTGAGCTGTTTTTT. The V gene is TRBV20-1, the J gene TRBJ2-2, with 8 bases fitting TRBD2. After removal of 5 bases from V and 11 bases from J, the junction contained 10 bases not matched to a gene. Per the germline V gene, CDR1 is DFQATT and CDR2 is SNEGSKA (reference sequence). The CDR3 runs to 13 residues.